The 9 T cell receptor beta chains below all came from one sample that was sequenced in a study of technical replicates of blood from a few donors. Produced via immunoSEQ multiplex PCR; TCRdb's table is partial and in-frame only. The sample records under 75,000 clones, approximately 96% being singletons. The sample was T cells isolated from PBMCs. These receptors came from a human donor in good health.

In its sample, this clone was seen once. This chain joins TRBV6-5 and TRBJ2-7; 10 bases align to TRBD2. This CDR3 region has 15 residues. Unmatched junction bases numbered 5, after V lost 6 bases and J lost 0 bases. Germline loops: CDR1 MNHEY, CDR2 SVGAGI. DNA for the CDR3: TGTGCCAGCAGACTAGCGGGATTCAACTCCTACGAGCAGTACTTC. Residues: CASRLAGFNSYEQYF.

The chain recombines TRBV18 with TRBJ1-3, with D uncertain. There are 14 residues in the CDR3. The ends were cut back, 2 bases at V and 4 bases at J, with 9 bases in the middle. Germline V gives CDR1 KGHSH, CDR2 LQKENI. The CDR3 is CASSPMELGNTIYF. For the CDR3, the DNA is TGTGCCAGCTCACCAATGGAGTTAGGAAACACCATATATTTT. Full variable domain (missing parts from reference TRBV18 and TRBJ1-3): NAGVMQNPRHLVRRRGQEARLRCSPMKGHSHVYWYRQLPEEGLKFMVYLQKENIIDESGMPKERFSAEFPKEGPSILRIQQVVRGDSAAYFCASSPMELGNTIYFGEGSWLTVV.

The J gene is TRBJ1-2, the V gene TRBV30, with 12 bases lining up with TRBD1. Germline lookup yields CDR1 GTSNPN and CDR2 SVGIG (reference sequence). This CDR3 spans 15 amino acids. V trimming: 4 bases; J trimming: 5 bases; junction bases outside the gene matches: 8. CDR3 sequence (DNA): TGTGCCTGGACCGCCGGGACAGGGGGCAAGTATGGCTACACCTTC. This gives the protein CAWTAGTGGKYGYTF.

J is TRBJ1-5 and V is TRBV2; no firm D call. Per the germline V gene, CDR1 is SNHLY and CDR2 is FYNNEI. With 3 bases removed from V and 4 bases from J, the gap between germline ends came to 13 bases. The CDR3 totals 15 residues. CDR3 sequence (DNA): TGTGCCAGCAGTGAGGACTCCCGTGGGAATCAGCCCCAGCATTTT. This codes for CASSEDSRGNQPQHF.

The chain is built from TRBV6-1 and TRBJ2-1; 9 bases fit TRBD2. This CDR3 is 14 amino acids long. V dropped 6 bases and J dropped 4; count of bases not matched to a gene: 4. The V gene's germline CDR1 is MNHNS and CDR2 SASEGT. CDR3 region: CASRRLAEYNEQFF. The CDR3 coding sequence is TGTGCCAGCAGAAGACTAGCGGAGTACAATGAGCAGTTCTTC.

The chain uses TRBV18 and TRBJ2-7; possible D gene TRBD2, 6 bases. CDR1 is KGHSH, CDR2 LQKENI, per germline. This CDR3 comprises 15 residues. Trimming removed 3 bases from V and 0 bases from J, with 12 bases in between. CDR3 nucleotide sequence: TGTGCCAGCTCACCGTCCGGGGGATTCTCCTACGAGCAGTACTTC. Protein product: CASSPSGGFSYEQYF. The complete variable domain, with remaining parts taken from reference TRBV18 and TRBJ2-7, reads NAGVMQNPRHLVRRRGQEARLRCSPMKGHSHVYWYRQLPEEGLKFMVYLQKENIIDESGMPKERFSAEFPKEGPSILRIQQVVRGDSAAYFCASSPSGGFSYEQYFGPGTRLTVT.

The rearrangement uses TRBV5-1 and TRBJ2-1; D unclear. In germline, CDR1 is SGHRS, CDR2 YFSETQ. The CDR3 runs 12 residues. V was pared by 5 bases and J by 9 bases, with 12 bases between. CDR3 sequence (DNA): TGCGCCAGCAGTCAAGTCGAGGCTGAGCAGTTCTTC. This translates into CASSQVEAEQFF.

The chain joins TRBV10-1 to TRBJ1-1, with 8 bases that match TRBD1. The CDR3 covers 12 residues. Germline assignment: CDR1 WNHNN and CDR2 SYGVQD (reference sequence). V lost 4 bases to trimming and J lost 8 bases; unmatched junction nucleotides: 3. The CDR3 sequence: CASSGAGGEAFF. The CDR3 nucleotides read TGCGCCAGCAGTGGGGCAGGGGGCGAAGCTTTCTTT.

This clone appeared a single time. The rearrangement joins TRBV27 to TRBJ1-1, with D possibly TRBD1 on 5 matching bases. V lost 2 bases and J 1 base, leaving 8 bases between the germline ends. CDR3 length: 14 amino acids. In germline, CDR1 is MNHEY, CDR2 SMNVEV (reference sequence). CDR3: CASSLAGSNTEAFF. The CDR3 region has the DNA TGTGCCAGCAGTTTAGCAGGGTCGAACACTGAAGCTTTCTTT.